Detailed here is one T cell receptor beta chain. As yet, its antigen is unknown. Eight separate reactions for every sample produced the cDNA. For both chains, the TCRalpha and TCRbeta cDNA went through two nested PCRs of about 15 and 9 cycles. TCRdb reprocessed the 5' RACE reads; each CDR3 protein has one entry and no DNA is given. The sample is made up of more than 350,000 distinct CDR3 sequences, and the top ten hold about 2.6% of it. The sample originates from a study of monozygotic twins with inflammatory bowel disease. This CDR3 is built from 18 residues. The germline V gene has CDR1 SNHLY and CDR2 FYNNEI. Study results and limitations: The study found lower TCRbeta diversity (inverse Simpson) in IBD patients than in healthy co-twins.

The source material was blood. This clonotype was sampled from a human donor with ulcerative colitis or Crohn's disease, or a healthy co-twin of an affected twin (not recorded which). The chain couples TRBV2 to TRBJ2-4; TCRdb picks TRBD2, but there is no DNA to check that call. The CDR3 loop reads CASSALAGGVLAKNIQYF.